This T cell receptor (beta chain) emerged from a study of CD8 T cells in ankylosing spondylitis (dated by TCRdb to the late 2010s). Background for the entire study: The study set out to find disease-linked TCR variants by profiling T cell receptor beta repertoires in ankylosing spondylitis patients and healthy donors. The whole study cohort included 108 healthy donors and 20 to 30 ankylosing spondylitis patients. Peripheral blood was sampled, and synovial fluid was also collected from ankylosing spondylitis patients.

The CDR3 goes from the cysteine to the phenylalanine over 14 residues. CDR3 DNA only is kept here, 42 bases in frame from base 1. Trimming removed 4 bases from V and 6 bases from J; the gene matches leave 6 bases unexplained. According to the germline V gene, CDR1 reads SGHRS and CDR2 reads YFSETQ. Study-level results and caveats: Blood from ankylosing spondylitis patients appeared to be characterized by a TCR beta motif composed of under 10 highly homologous amino acid variants. In peripheral blood, the disease-linked clones were found at relatively low frequencies and had a CD8+ phenotype. The disease-linked clones were reported as significantly enriched in matched synovial fluid samples from ankylosing spondylitis patients. Some motif variants had previously been reported in the synovial fluid and blood of reactive arthritis patients, which suggests shared mechanisms of disease initiation.

Sequencing instrument: Illumina HiSeq 2500. Quantitative 5'-RACE with molecular barcodes was used to prepare TCR beta libraries. From the authors' description of their analysis: Disease-linked TCR variants were identified with a new computational method built on a probabilistic model of VDJ rearrangement. The raw public reads went through TCRdb reprocessing: fastp at Q25, MiXCR clone calling, in-frame beta chains kept. For every CDR3 protein sequence, its rows merge into one entry that carries the most common genes and DNA. The V and J calls and clone size are TCRdb's, not the authors'. The sample table shows approximately 500,000 distinct CDR3 sequences, and 12% are seen once. Of the sample, about 6.5% is held by the ten largest clones. About this clonotype itself: No antigen is known for it. No base quality values were provided; no much bigger clone lies one nucleotide off.

Sequenced: blood, either unsorted or a sorted T cell fraction (not recorded which). The rearranged chain carries TRBV5-1 and TRBJ2-5; TRBD1 agrees with 10 junctional bases. The TCR originated in a male donor with ankylosing spondylitis. The sequenced DNA: TGCGCCAGCAGCGGGGGACAGGGGAGGAAGACCCAGTACTTC. Translated, it reads CASSGGQGRKTQYF.